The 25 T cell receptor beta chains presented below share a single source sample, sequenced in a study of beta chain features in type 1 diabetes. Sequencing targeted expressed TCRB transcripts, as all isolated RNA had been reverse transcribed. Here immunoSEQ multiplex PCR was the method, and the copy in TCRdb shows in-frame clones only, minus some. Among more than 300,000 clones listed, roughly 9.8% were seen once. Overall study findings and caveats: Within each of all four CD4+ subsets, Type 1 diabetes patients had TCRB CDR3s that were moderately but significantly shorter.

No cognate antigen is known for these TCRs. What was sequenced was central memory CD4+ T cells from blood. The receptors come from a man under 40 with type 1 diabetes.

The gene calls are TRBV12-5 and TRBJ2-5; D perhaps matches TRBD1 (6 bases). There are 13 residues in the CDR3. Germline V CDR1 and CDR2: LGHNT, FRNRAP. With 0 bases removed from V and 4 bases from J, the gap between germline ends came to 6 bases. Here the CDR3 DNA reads TGTGCTAGTGGTTTGGTAGGGGGAGAGACCCAGTACTTC. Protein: CASGLVGGETQYF.

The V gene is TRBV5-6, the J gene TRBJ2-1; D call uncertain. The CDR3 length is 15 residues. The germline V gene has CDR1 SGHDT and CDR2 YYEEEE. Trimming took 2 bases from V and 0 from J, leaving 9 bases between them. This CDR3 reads CASSFKRFSYNEQFF. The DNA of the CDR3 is TGTGCCAGCAGCTTTAAACGTTTCTCCTACAATGAGCAGTTCTTC.

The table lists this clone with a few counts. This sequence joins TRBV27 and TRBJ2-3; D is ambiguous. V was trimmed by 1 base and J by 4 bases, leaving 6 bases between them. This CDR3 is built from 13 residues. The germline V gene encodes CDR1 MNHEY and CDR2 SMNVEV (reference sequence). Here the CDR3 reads CASSLLAPDTQYF. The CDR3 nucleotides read TGTGCCAGCAGTTTATTAGCCCCAGATACGCAGTATTTT.

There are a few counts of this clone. For the CDR3, the DNA is TGCGCCAGCAGCTCTCGACAGGGTCCTAATGGCTACACCTTC. Its translation is CASSSRQGPNGYTF. V usage is TRBV5-1 and J usage is TRBJ1-2; the match to TRBD1 covers 7 bases. The CDR3 is 14 residues long. V shed 3 bases, J shed 6 bases, and the junction held 8 bases outside the gene matches. The germline V gene encodes CDR1 SGHRS and CDR2 YFSETQ.

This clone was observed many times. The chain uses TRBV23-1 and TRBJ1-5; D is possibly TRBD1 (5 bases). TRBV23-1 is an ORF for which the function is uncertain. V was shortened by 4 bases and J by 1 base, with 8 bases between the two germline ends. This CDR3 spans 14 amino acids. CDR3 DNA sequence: TGCGCCAGCAGTCCTGGGGGGAGCAATCAGCCCCAGCATTTT. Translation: CASSPGGSNQPQHF.

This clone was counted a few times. CDR3 region: CASSIGIRSNEQFF. CDR3 nucleotides: TGTGCCAGCAGCATTGGTATAAGGTCCAATGAGCAGTTCTTC. The chain joins TRBV11-2 to TRBJ2-1; D not certain. There are 14 residues in the CDR3. Per germline, CDR1 SGHAT and CDR2 FQNNGV. V was trimmed by 5 bases and J by 6 bases, leaving 14 bases between them.

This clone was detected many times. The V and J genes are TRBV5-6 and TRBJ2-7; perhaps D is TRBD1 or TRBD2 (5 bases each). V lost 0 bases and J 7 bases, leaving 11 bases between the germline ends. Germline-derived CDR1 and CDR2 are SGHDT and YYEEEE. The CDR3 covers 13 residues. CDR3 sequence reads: CASSLAGAEEQYF. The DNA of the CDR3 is TGTGCCAGCAGCTTGGCCGGGGCAGAAGAGCAGTACTTC.

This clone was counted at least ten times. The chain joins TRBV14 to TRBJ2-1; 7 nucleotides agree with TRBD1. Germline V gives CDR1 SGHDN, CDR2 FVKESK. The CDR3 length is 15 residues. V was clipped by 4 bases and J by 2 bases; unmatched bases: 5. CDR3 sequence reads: CASSRRDSAYNEQFF. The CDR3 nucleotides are TGTGCCAGCAGCCGTCGGGACAGCGCCTACAATGAGCAGTTCTTC.

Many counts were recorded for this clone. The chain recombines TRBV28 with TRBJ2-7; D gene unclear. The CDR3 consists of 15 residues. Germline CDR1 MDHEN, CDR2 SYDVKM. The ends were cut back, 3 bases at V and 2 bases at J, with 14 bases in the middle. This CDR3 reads CASSFGQVRTYEQYF. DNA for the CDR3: TGTGCCAGCAGTTTTGGTCAGGTACGGACCTACGAGCAGTACTTC.

The CDR3 region has the DNA TGTGCCAGCAGTTTATCCACGGGAAACACCATATATTTT. It translates to CASSLSTGNTIYF. The rearrangement links TRBV28 to TRBJ1-3; D is uncertain. The CDR3 spans 13 residues. V was trimmed by 1 base and J by 4 bases, leaving 5 bases between them. The germline V gene encodes CDR1 MDHEN and CDR2 SYDVKM.

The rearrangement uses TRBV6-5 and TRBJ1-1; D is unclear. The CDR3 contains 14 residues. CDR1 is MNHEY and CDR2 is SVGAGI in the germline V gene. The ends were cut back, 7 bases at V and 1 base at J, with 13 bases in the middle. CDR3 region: CASTPGSWNTEAFF. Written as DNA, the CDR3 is TGTGCCAGCACCCCCGGCAGCTGGAACACTGAAGCTTTCTTT.

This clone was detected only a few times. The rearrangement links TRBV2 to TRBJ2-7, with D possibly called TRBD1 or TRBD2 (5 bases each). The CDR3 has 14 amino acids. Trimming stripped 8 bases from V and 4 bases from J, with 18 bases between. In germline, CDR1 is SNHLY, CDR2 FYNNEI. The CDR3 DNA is TGTGCCAGCCTCATTGACGACTGGGGGTACGAGCAGTACTTC. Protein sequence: CASLIDDWGYEQYF.

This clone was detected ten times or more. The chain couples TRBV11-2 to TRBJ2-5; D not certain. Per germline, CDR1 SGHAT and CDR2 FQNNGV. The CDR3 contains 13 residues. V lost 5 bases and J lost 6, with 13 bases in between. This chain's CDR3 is CASSPGPRQTQYF. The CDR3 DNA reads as TGTGCCAGCAGCCCAGGCCCCCGGCAGACCCAGTACTTC.

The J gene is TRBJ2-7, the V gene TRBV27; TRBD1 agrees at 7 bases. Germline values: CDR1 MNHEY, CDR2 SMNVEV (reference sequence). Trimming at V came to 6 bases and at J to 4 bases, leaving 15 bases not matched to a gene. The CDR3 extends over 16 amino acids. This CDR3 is CASSPYPDRELYEQYF. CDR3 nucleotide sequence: TGTGCCAGCAGCCCGTATCCCGACAGGGAGTTGTACGAGCAGTACTTC.

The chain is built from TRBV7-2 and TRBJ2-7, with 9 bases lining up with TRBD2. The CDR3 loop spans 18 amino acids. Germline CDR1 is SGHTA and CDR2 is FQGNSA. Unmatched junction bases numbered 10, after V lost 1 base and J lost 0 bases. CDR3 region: CASSLGFSGGWSSYEQYF. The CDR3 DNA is TGTGCCAGCAGCTTAGGGTTTAGCGGGGGCTGGAGCTCCTACGAGCAGTACTTC.

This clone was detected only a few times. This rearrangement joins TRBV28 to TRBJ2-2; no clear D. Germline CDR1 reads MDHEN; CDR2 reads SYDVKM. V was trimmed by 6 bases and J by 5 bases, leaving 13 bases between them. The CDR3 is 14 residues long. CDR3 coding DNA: TGTGCCAGCAGAATTTCCGGAGAGACCGGGGAGCTGTTTTTT. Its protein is CASRISGETGELFF.

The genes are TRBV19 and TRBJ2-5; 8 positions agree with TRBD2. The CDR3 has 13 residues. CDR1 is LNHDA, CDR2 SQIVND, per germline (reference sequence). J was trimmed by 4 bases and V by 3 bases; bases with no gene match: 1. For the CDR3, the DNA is TGTGCCAGTAGTATCGGGAGGGGAGAGACCCAGTACTTC. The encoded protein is CASSIGRGETQYF. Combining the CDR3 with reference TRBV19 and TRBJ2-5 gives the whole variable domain DGGITQSPKYLFRKEGQNVTLSCEQNLNHDAMYWYRQDPGQGLRLIYYSQIVNDFQKGDIAEGYSVSREKKESFPLTVTSAQKNPTAFYLCASSIGRGETQYFGPGTRLLVL.

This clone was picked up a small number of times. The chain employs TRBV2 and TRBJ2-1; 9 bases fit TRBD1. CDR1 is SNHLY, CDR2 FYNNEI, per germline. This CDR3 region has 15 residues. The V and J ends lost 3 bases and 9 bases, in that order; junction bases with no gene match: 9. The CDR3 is CASSDQRDRVGEQFF. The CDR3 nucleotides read TGTGCCAGCAGTGATCAGAGGGACAGGGTGGGTGAGCAGTTCTTC.

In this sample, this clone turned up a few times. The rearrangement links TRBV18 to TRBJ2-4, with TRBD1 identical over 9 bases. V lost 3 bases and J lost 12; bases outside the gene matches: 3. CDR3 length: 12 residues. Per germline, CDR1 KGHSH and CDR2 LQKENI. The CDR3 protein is CASSPGTGPQYF. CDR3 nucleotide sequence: TGTGCCAGCTCACCCGGGACAGGGCCTCAGTACTTC.

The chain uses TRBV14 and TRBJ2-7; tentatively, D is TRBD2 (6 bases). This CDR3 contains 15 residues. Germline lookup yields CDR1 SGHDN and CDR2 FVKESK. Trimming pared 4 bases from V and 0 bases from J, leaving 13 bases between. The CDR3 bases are TGTGCCAGCAGCCGGGCGGCGACTAGCTCCTACGAGCAGTACTTC. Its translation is CASSRAATSSYEQYF.

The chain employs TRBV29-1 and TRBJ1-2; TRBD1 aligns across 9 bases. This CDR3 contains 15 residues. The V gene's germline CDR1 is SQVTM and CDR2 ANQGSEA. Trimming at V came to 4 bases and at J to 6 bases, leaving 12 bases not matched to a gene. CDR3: CSVAGAGQGVDGYTF. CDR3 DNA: TGCAGCGTTGCTGGGGCGGGACAGGGTGTAGATGGCTACACCTTC.

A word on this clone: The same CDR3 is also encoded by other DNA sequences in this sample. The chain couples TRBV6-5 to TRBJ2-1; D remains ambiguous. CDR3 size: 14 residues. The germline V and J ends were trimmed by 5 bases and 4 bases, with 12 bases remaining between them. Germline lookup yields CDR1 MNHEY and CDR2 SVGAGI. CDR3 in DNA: TGTGCCAGCAGTGAAGTCGCAGGTTACAATGAGCAGTTCTTC. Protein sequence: CASSEVAGYNEQFF.

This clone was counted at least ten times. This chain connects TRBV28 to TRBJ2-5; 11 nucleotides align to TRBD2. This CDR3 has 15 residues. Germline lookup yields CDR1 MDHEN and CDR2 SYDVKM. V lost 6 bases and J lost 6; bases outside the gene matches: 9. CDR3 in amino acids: CASSPTSSGGKTQYF. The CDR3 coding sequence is TGTGCCAGCAGCCCCACATCTAGCGGGGGGAAGACCCAGTACTTC.

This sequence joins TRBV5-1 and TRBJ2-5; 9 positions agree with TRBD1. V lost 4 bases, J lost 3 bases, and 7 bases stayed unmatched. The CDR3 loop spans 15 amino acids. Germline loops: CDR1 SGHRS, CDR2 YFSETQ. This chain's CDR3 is CASSRQGGAEETQYF. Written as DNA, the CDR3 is TGCGCCAGCAGCCGACAGGGGGGCGCGGAAGAGACCCAGTACTTC.

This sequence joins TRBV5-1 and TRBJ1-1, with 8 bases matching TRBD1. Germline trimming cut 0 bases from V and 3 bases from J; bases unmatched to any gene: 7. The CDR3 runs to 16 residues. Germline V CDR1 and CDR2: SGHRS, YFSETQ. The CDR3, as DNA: TGCGCCAGCAGCTTGGGTCAGGGGGCCGCGTACACTGAAGCTTTCTTT. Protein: CASSLGQGAAYTEAFF.